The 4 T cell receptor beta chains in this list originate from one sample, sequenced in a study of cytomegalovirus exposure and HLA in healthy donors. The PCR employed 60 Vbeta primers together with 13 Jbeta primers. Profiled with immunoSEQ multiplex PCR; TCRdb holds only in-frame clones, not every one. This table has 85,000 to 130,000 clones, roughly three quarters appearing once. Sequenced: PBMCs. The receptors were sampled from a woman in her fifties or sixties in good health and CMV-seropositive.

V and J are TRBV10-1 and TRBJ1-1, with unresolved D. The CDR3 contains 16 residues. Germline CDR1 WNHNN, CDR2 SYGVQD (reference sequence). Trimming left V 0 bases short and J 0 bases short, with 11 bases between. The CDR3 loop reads CASSESGLRVNTEAFF. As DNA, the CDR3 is TGCGCCAGCAGTGAGTCGGGTCTTCGGGTGAACACTGAAGCTTTCTTT.

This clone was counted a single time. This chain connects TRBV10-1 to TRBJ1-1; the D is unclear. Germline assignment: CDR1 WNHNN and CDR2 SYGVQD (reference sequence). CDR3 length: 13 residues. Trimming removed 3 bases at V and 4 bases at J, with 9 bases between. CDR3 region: CASSDLGSTEAFF. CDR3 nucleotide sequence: TGCGCCAGCAGTGATCTAGGGAGCACTGAAGCTTTCTTT.

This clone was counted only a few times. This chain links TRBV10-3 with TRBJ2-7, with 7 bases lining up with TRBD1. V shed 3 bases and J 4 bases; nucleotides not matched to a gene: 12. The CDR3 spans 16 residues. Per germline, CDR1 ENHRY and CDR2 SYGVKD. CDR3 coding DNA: TGTGCCATCAGTGACCCCGGACAGGTTACGGCATACGAGCAGTACTTC. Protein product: CAISDPGQVTAYEQYF.

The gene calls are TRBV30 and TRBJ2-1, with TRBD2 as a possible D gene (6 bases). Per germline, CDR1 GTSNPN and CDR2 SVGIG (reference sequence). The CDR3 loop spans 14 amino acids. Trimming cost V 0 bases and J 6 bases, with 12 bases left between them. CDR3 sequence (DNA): TGTGCCTGGAGTGTGGAGGGTTGGGGCAATGAGCAGTTCTTC. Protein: CAWSVEGWGNEQFF.